These 27 T cell receptor beta chains share one sample of origin, sequenced in a study of T cell repertoires in cytomegalovirus infection (dated by TCRdb to between 2018 and 2021). The data were produced on an Illumina HiSeq 1500. TCRdb trimmed the raw reads at Q25, called clones with MiXCR and kept productive beta chains. Identical CDR3 protein sequences are pooled into one entry, listed with their most common genes and DNA. The sample includes about 920,000 distinct CDR3 sequences, with 30% to 40% observed a single time. Under 15% of the sample belongs to the ten largest clones. These receptors' targets are unknown. The treatment or condition label of this sample denotes: in vitro stimulation with specific CMV peptide epitopes to enrich CMV-specific T cells. Material: cultured CD8+ T cells from PBMCs, obtained from culture after CMV antigen stimulation. The receptors were sampled from a human donor in good health (CMV status not recorded). Some clones in this sample may be carry-over from other donors' samples.

This clonotype turned up a few times. The chain uses TRBV14 and TRBJ2-5, with 10 bases matching TRBD1. The V segment lost 2 bases and the J segment 4 bases; nucleotides outside the gene matches: 10. CDR3 length equals 17 residues. The germline V gene encodes CDR1 SGHDN and CDR2 FVKESK. The CDR3, as DNA: TGTGCCAGCAGCCAAAGAATGCGGGACAGGGGATCAGAGACCCAGTACTTC. Protein product: CASSQRMRDRGSETQYF. Looking up the rest from reference TRBV14 and TRBJ2-5 gives the full variable domain: EAGVTQFPSHSVIEKGQTVTLRCDPISGHDNLYWYRRVMGKEIKFLLHFVKESKQDESGMPNNRFLAERTGGTYSTLKVQPAELEDSGVYFCASSQRMRDRGSETQYFGPGTRLLVL.

This clonotype was seen a few times. The chain links TRBV15 to TRBJ1-2; D is perhaps TRBD1 (6 bases). This CDR3 has 13 residues. V was pared by 5 bases and J by 4 bases, with 11 bases between. Germline CDR1 LNHNV, CDR2 YYDKDF (reference sequence). The CDR3 region is CATSGRGAYGYTF. CDR3 nucleotides: TGTGCCACCAGCGGCCGGGGGGCCTATGGCTACACCTTC.

This clonotype was seen more than once but under ten times. The rearrangement links TRBV12-3 or TRBV12-4 to TRBJ1-1, with TRBD1 matching 8 bases. CDR3 length equals 13 residues. Trimming took 4 bases from V and 10 from J; bases not matched to a gene: 8. The CDR3 here is CASSSADTGGAFF. The DNA for the CDR3 is TGTGCCAGCAGTTCAGCCGATACAGGGGGAGCTTTCTTT.

As concerns this clonotype: A read error may be the cause here, since a much bigger clone is one base away. The V call is TRBV7-6, the J call TRBJ2-7, with a tentative D call TRBD1 (5 bases). From germline, CDR1 is SGHVS and CDR2 FNYEAQ. This CDR3 region has 14 residues. CDR3 in amino acids: CVSSLPGSSYEQYF. CDR3 nucleotide sequence: TGTGTCAGCAGCTTACCAGGGTCGTCCTACGAGCAGTACTTC.

The chain is built from TRBV6-5 and TRBJ2-5; maybe TRBD2 (6 bases). The germline V gene has CDR1 MNHEY and CDR2 SVGAGI. V lost 1 base to trimming and J lost 2 bases, with 8 bases between them. This CDR3 has 14 residues. CDR3 DNA: TGTGCCAGCAGTTACTTCGGGGGACAAGAGACCCAGTACTTC. It translates to CASSYFGGQETQYF.

The chain carries TRBV11-3 and TRBJ2-1, with 8 bases lining up with TRBD1. The germline gives CDR1 SGHNT, CDR2 YENEEA. The CDR3 loop spans 15 amino acids. The J segment lost 1 base and the V segment lost 6 bases, leaving 5 bases of the junction unmatched. CDR3 amino acids: CASSRTGISYNEQFF. CDR3 nucleotides: TGTGCCAGCAGTAGGACAGGGATATCCTACAATGAGCAGTTCTTC. Full variable domain (outside the CDR3, taken from reference TRBV11-3 and TRBJ2-1): EAGVVQSPRYKIIEKKQPVAFWCNPISGHNTLYWYLQNLGQGPELLIRYENEEAVDDSQLPKDRFSAERLKGVDSTLKIQPAELGDSAVYLCASSRTGISYNEQFFGPGTRLTVL.

This clonotype was picked up a small number of times. V gene TRBV5-6 combines with J gene TRBJ2-7; TRBD1 matches 7 bases. The germline gives CDR1 SGHDT, CDR2 YYEEEE. The V gene end was trimmed by 0 bases and the J gene end by 5 bases; junction bases not matched to a gene: 5. The CDR3 covers 14 residues. The CDR3 sequence: CASSLGQGAHEQYV. The CDR3 coding sequence is TGTGCCAGCAGCTTGGGACAGGGTGCTCACGAGCAGTACGTC.

The CDR3 DNA sequence: TGTGCCAGCAGCCAAGAGGCAGGCAACCCCTACAATGAGCAGTTCTTC. Its protein product is CASSQEAGNPYNEQFF. The chain uses TRBV3-1 and TRBJ2-1; no firm D call. Trimming pared 0 bases from V and 2 bases from J, leaving 11 bases between. The CDR3 is made up of 16 amino acids. The germline V gene has CDR1 LGHDT and CDR2 YNNKEL (reference sequence).

This clonotype was detected only a few times. V gene TRBV10-3 combines with J gene TRBJ2-3, with 9 bases matching TRBD2. CDR3 length equals 17 residues. Germline V gene sequence: CDR1 ENHRY, CDR2 SYGVKD. The V and J ends lost 2 bases and 6 bases, in that order; junction bases with no gene match: 12. In DNA, the CDR3 is TGTGCCATCAGTGAGGAAATCGGCGGGGGGGCCTTGGATACGCAGTATTTT. Translating gives CAISEEIGGGALDTQYF.

This clonotype was seen a few times. V gene TRBV6-2 or TRBV6-3 combines with J gene TRBJ2-7, with D maybe TRBD2 (5 bases). V dropped 5 bases and J dropped 4 bases, with 18 bases sitting between them. In germline, CDR1 is MNHEY, CDR2 SVGEGT. The CDR3 has 15 residues. CDR3 sequence (DNA): TGTGCCAGCAGTCAACTTGGGTCGGAGGAATACGAGCAGTACGTC. Protein: CASSQLGSEEYEQYV.

The chain combines TRBV7-6 with TRBJ2-2; no definite D call. CDR3 size: 15 residues. Germline CDR1 reads SGHVS; CDR2 reads FNYEAQ. Trimming left V 5 bases short and J 4 bases short, with 14 bases between. The DNA of the CDR3 is TGTGCCAGCAGCCTAAGGGTCGCCGGCACCGGGGAGCTGTTTTTT. This codes for CASSLRVAGTGELFF.

In this sample, this clonotype turned up a few times. V usage is TRBV6-2 or TRBV6-3 and J usage is TRBJ1-5; 7 bases are a match to TRBD1. The CDR3 is 13 residues long. Germline V gene data show CDR1 as MNHEY and CDR2 as SVGEGT. The V and J ends lost 5 bases and 14 bases, in that order; junction bases with no gene match: 12. The DNA for the CDR3 is TGTGCCAGCAGTCCCGGGGGTCGGACAGGTGAGCATTTT. This translates into CASSPGGRTGEHF.

This clonotype showed up just a few times. This chain links TRBV20-1 with TRBJ2-2, with 13 nucleotides matching TRBD2. This CDR3 contains 17 residues. V lost 2 bases and J lost 8; bases outside the gene matches: 11. Germline V gene sequence: CDR1 DFQATT, CDR2 SNEGSKA (reference sequence). In nucleotides, the CDR3 is TGCAGTGCTAGAAAAGGACTAGCGGGGGCCCAAACTGGGGAGCTGTTTTTT. This gives the protein CSARKGLAGAQTGELFF.

This clonotype was detected only a few times. This sequence joins TRBV7-2 and TRBJ2-7; 11 nucleotides match TRBD2. With 4 bases clipped from V and 4 bases from J, the junction kept 6 bases outside the gene matches. The CDR3 loop spans 15 amino acids. CDR1 SGHTA and CDR2 FQGNSA come from the germline V gene. For the CDR3, the DNA is TGTGCCAGCAGCTGGGGCCCTAGCGGGGGGTACGAGCAGTACTTC. It encodes CASSWGPSGGYEQYF.

This clonotype has a handful of counts. The chain has TRBV6-5 and TRBJ1-1; no clear D gene. CDR1 is MNHEY, CDR2 SVGAGI, per germline. The CDR3 is 15 amino acids. V was pared by 1 base and J by 7 bases, with 16 bases between. The CDR3 protein is CASSYFFRESSEAFF. The CDR3 bases are TGTGCCAGCAGTTACTTTTTTAGGGAAAGTAGTGAAGCTTTCTTT.

The chain is built from TRBV11-2 and TRBJ1-2; D gene ambiguous. The germline V gene encodes CDR1 SGHAT and CDR2 FQNNGV. Trimming shortened V by 4 bases and J by 4 bases, and 16 bases separated the two germline ends. CDR3 size: 15 residues. CDR3 amino acids: CASSSDGWSPYGYTF. CDR3 nucleotide sequence: TGTGCCAGCAGCTCTGACGGATGGTCTCCCTATGGCTACACCTTC.

This chain uses TRBV12-3 or TRBV12-4 with TRBJ2-5, with D possibly TRBD2 on 5 matching bases. CDR3 length: 16 residues. The V and J ends lost 5 bases and 2 bases respectively, with 18 bases between them. As DNA, the CDR3 is TGTGCCAGCAGTCCCCCGACTAAGGCGGAACAAGAGACCCAGTACTTC. It is translated as CASSPPTKAEQETQYF.

This clonotype was counted at least ten times. The V and J genes are TRBV7-2 and TRBJ1-2; D is ambiguous. The CDR3 has 17 amino acids. V lost 1 base to trimming and J lost 1 base, with 16 bases between them. The germline CDR1 and CDR2 sequences are SGHTA and FQGNSA. CDR3 loop: CASSLVPRLENNYGYTF. In DNA, the CDR3 is TGTGCCAGCAGCTTAGTCCCCCGATTAGAGAATAACTATGGCTACACCTTC.

In this sample, this clonotype turned up many times. The chain employs TRBV12-3 or TRBV12-4 and TRBJ2-5; the D gene is possibly TRBD2 (6 bases). CDR3 length equals 12 residues. Trimming removed 8 bases at V and 5 bases at J, with 12 bases between. The CDR3 sequence: CASGGGVETQYF. CDR3 in DNA: TGTGCCAGCGGAGGAGGGGTCGAGACCCAGTACTTC.

Concerning this clonotype itself: One junction end does not reproduce the germline sequence, and a read error may be involved. V is TRBV7-3 and J is TRBJ2-2; the match to TRBD1 covers 10 bases. Germline CDR1 reads SGHTA; CDR2 reads FQGTGA. CDR3 length equals 19 residues. This CDR3 reads CASGLIGTGVGGGTGELFF. The DNA for the CDR3 is TGTGCCAGCGGCTTAATCGGGACAGGGGTTGGTGGAGGCACCGGGGAGCTGTTTTTT.

The chain combines TRBV28 with TRBJ2-7; D tentatively fits TRBD1 or TRBD2 (5 bases each). The CDR3 runs to 17 residues. CDR1 is MDHEN, CDR2 SYDVKM, per germline. The V gene lost 4 bases and the J gene lost 0 bases, with 19 bases spanning the gap. The CDR3 DNA reads TGTGCCAGCAGTTCGCCGAATTCGGGGCTCAGCTCCTACGAGCAGTACTTC. Its translation: CASSSPNSGLSSYEQYF.

This clonotype was found many times. The V call is TRBV7-6, the J call TRBJ2-1, with D perhaps matching TRBD1 (5 bases). The V and J ends lost 5 bases and 1 base respectively, with 12 bases between them. The CDR3 extends over 15 amino acids. Per germline, CDR1 SGHVS and CDR2 FNYEAQ. In DNA form, the CDR3 reads TGTGCCAGCAGCAGGGGCGGTGGTTCCTACAATGAGCAGTTCTTC. Translating gives CASSRGGGSYNEQFF.

This clonotype came up a few times. The J gene is TRBJ2-3, the V gene TRBV27; D uncertain. The CDR3 runs 16 residues. In germline, CDR1 is MNHEY, CDR2 SMNVEV (reference sequence). V gave up 1 base and J gave up 3 bases, with 14 bases separating them. The DNA of the CDR3 is TGTGCCAGCAGTTTATTTGCGGTGCCCAATACAGATACGCAGTATTTT. The encoded protein is CASSLFAVPNTDTQYF.

The chain joins TRBV5-1 to TRBJ2-3; the D is unclear. The CDR3 covers 14 residues. Germline V CDR1 and CDR2: SGHRS, YFSETQ. Deletions cut 0 bases from V and 1 base from J, with 6 bases between. This CDR3 is CASSLAEGTDTQYF. In nucleotides, the CDR3 is TGCGCCAGCAGCTTGGCCGAGGGCACAGATACGCAGTATTTT.

Points on this clonotype: One end of the junction fails to match germline, which may point to a read error. The V call is TRBV11-1, the J call TRBJ2-1; D assignment may be TRBD1 or TRBD2 (5 bases each). The germline V gene encodes CDR1 SGHAT and CDR2 FQDESV (reference sequence). This CDR3 region has 13 residues. In nucleotides, the CDR3 is TGTGCCAGCAGGTTAGGAGAGGGGAATGAGCAGTTCTTC. Protein: CASRLGEGNEQFF.

This clonotype was recorded many times. This rearrangement joins TRBV14 to TRBJ1-1; D gene uncertain. The CDR3 runs to 15 residues. Trimming stripped 2 bases from V and 5 bases from J, with 15 bases between. Germline V gives CDR1 SGHDN, CDR2 FVKESK. CDR3 amino acids: CASSQLKLGRTEAFF. The DNA of the CDR3 is TGTGCCAGCAGCCAACTAAAGTTAGGGCGGACTGAAGCTTTCTTT.

The rearrangement uses TRBV7-9 and TRBJ1-1; D gene unclear. V was clipped by 5 bases and J by 11 bases, with 15 bases between them. The CDR3 sequence is 12 residues long. Germline loops: CDR1 SEHNR, CDR2 FQNEAQ (reference sequence). This chain's CDR3 is CASSPDGFGAFF. Written as DNA, the CDR3 is TGTGCCAGCAGCCCCGACGGGTTTGGGGCTTTCTTT.